This is a list of T cell receptor beta chains from one sample in a study of blood T cell repertoires in COVID-19. Sequencing was performed with immunoSEQ multiplex PCR; in TCRdb, only in-frame clones are kept and a portion is missing. The sample holds tens of thousands of clones; 80% are singletons and the top ten take 4% to 6%. The sequencing input was peripheral blood. Every receptor here comes from a woman in her 70s with acute or convalescent COVID-19. The CDR3 runs from the conserved cysteine through the conserved F or W. Fields, in order: J gene, V gene, D gene, clone size, CDR3 protein, CDR3 DNA. The D gene is left open where the match is weak. A clone size is listed for some rows: how often the clone was seen (once, few, many), or a class if it is expanded.

J gene: TRBJ1-5
V gene: TRBV5-6
D gene: NA
clone size: NA
CDR3 protein: CASSFYRQDNQPQHF
CDR3 DNA: TGTGCCAGCAGCTTCTACCGACAGGATAATCAGCCCCAGCATTTT

J gene: TRBJ2-5
V gene: TRBV12-3/TRBV12-4
D gene: NA
clone size: few
CDR3 protein: CASSSPGETQYF
CDR3 DNA: TGTGCCAGCAGTTCCCCCGGAGAGACCCAGTACTTC

J gene: TRBJ1-6
V gene: TRBV18
D gene: NA
clone size: NA
CDR3 protein: CASSPSSSYNSPLHF
CDR3 DNA: TGTGCCAGCTCACCGTCGAGCTCCTATAATTCACCCCTCCACTTT

J gene: TRBJ2-1
V gene: TRBV3-1/TRBV3-2
D gene: NA
clone size: few
CDR3 protein: CASSQEEHREFF
CDR3 DNA: TGTGCCAGCAGCCAAGAAGAACACCGTGAGTTCTTC

J gene: TRBJ1-2
V gene: TRBV7-2
D gene: NA
clone size: once
CDR3 protein: CASSPRQTYGYTF
CDR3 DNA: TGTGCCAGCAGCCCGAGACAGACCTATGGCTACACCTTC

J gene: TRBJ1-1
V gene: TRBV7-8
D gene: NA
clone size: NA
CDR3 protein: CASTAVMNTEAFF
CDR3 DNA: TGTGCCAGCACGGCGGTCATGAACACTGAAGCTTTCTTT

J gene: TRBJ1-2
V gene: TRBV6-5
D gene: NA
clone size: NA
CDR3 protein: CASRPYSGEYYGYTF
CDR3 DNA: TGTGCCAGCAGGCCTTATTCAGGGGAATACTATGGCTACACCTTC

J gene: TRBJ2-2
V gene: TRBV5-4
D gene: NA
clone size: NA
CDR3 protein: CASSPRGTGELFF
CDR3 DNA: TGTGCCAGCAGCCCCAGGGGCACCGGGGAGCTGTTTTTT

J gene: TRBJ1-1
V gene: TRBV9
D gene: TRBD1
clone size: NA
CDR3 protein: CASSPNLGQGGRNTEAFF
CDR3 DNA: TGTGCCAGCAGCCCGAATCTGGGACAGGGGGGAAGAAACACTGAAGCTTTCTTT

J gene: TRBJ1-2
V gene: TRBV2
D gene: NA
clone size: few
CDR3 protein: CAQRLGATYGYTF
CDR3 DNA: TGTGCCCAGCGTTTAGGGGCTACCTATGGCTACACCTTC

J gene: TRBJ1-1
V gene: TRBV5-1
D gene: TRBD1
clone size: NA
CDR3 protein: CASSSGTGGPVNTEAFF
CDR3 DNA: TGCGCCAGCAGCTCCGGGACAGGGGGGCCTGTGAACACTGAAGCTTTCTTT

J gene: TRBJ1-1
V gene: TRBV12-3/TRBV12-4
D gene: NA
clone size: few
CDR3 protein: CASKAFRATEAFF
CDR3 DNA: TGTGCCAGCAAGGCGTTCAGGGCCACTGAAGCTTTCTTT

J gene: TRBJ1-3
V gene: TRBV7-9
D gene: TRBD1
clone size: few
CDR3 protein: CASSSTGGGRAGNTIYF
CDR3 DNA: TGTGCCAGCAGCTCGACAGGGGGAGGCAGGGCTGGAAACACCATATATTTT

J gene: TRBJ1-2
V gene: TRBV7-2
D gene: TRBD1
clone size: once
CDR3 protein: CASSLEQGAGYGYTF
CDR3 DNA: TGTGCCAGCAGCTTAGAGCAGGGGGCCGGCTATGGCTACACCTTC

J gene: TRBJ2-3
V gene: TRBV6-4
D gene: TRBD2
clone size: NA
CDR3 protein: CASSKRGGLDTQYF
CDR3 DNA: TGTGCCAGTTCAAAGCGGGGGGGATTAGATACGCAGTATTTT

J gene: TRBJ1-2
V gene: TRBV27
D gene: NA
clone size: NA
CDR3 protein: CASSSPSGSSYTF
CDR3 DNA: TGTGCCAGCTCTTCACCCTCGGGGTCAAGCTACACCTTC

J gene: TRBJ2-1
V gene: TRBV25-1
D gene: NA
clone size: once
CDR3 protein: CASSAGGGWGEQFF
CDR3 DNA: TGTGCCAGCAGTGCTGGGGGGGGCTGGGGTGAGCAGTTCTTC

J gene: TRBJ1-3
V gene: TRBV10-3
D gene: TRBD1
clone size: NA
CDR3 protein: CAIRPGQGIGNTIYF
CDR3 DNA: TGTGCCATCAGGCCGGGACAGGGGATAGGAAACACCATATATTTT

J gene: TRBJ2-2
V gene: TRBV7-3
D gene: TRBD2
clone size: NA
CDR3 protein: CASRSGLATPGTGELFF
CDR3 DNA: TGTGCCAGCAGATCGGGACTAGCGACGCCTGGAACCGGGGAGCTGTTTTTT

J gene: TRBJ1-1
V gene: TRBV6-5
D gene: NA
clone size: NA
CDR3 protein: CASSSPGENTEAFF
CDR3 DNA: TGTGCCAGCAGTTCCCCGGGGGAGAACACTGAAGCTTTCTTT

J gene: TRBJ1-4
V gene: TRBV6-6
D gene: NA
clone size: NA
CDR3 protein: CASSRGGSNEKLFF
CDR3 DNA: TGTGCCAGCAGCCGAGGAGGATCTAATGAAAAACTGTTTTTT

J gene: TRBJ1-1
V gene: TRBV2
D gene: TRBD1
clone size: few
CDR3 protein: CASRPGQSYTEAFF
CDR3 DNA: TGTGCCAGCAGACCGGGACAGAGCTACACTGAAGCTTTCTTT

J gene: TRBJ1-4
V gene: TRBV6-5
D gene: NA
clone size: NA
CDR3 protein: CASSYPDFATNEKLFF
CDR3 DNA: TGTGCCAGCAGTTACCCCGACTTCGCAACTAATGAAAAACTGTTTTTT

J gene: TRBJ1-2
V gene: TRBV28
D gene: TRBD1
clone size: NA
CDR3 protein: CASSLRTGSSGYTF
CDR3 DNA: TGTGCCAGCAGTTTGAGGACAGGGTCATCTGGCTACACCTTC

J gene: TRBJ2-1
V gene: TRBV11-3
D gene: NA
clone size: NA
CDR3 protein: CASSLDPYSSYNEQFF
CDR3 DNA: TGTGCCAGCAGCTTAGATCCCTATAGCTCCTACAATGAGCAGTTCTTC

J gene: TRBJ2-5
V gene: TRBV6-5
D gene: NA
clone size: NA
CDR3 protein: CASSYGGPNAETQYF
CDR3 DNA: TGTGCCAGCAGTTACGGGGGCCCCAATGCAGAGACCCAGTACTTC

J gene: TRBJ1-1
V gene: TRBV13
D gene: NA
clone size: NA
CDR3 protein: CASSFGVTTEAFF
CDR3 DNA: TGTGCCAGCAGCTTCGGGGTCACCACTGAAGCTTTCTTT

J gene: TRBJ2-7
V gene: TRBV6-5
D gene: TRBD2
clone size: NA
CDR3 protein: CASNKAGGPYEQYF
CDR3 DNA: TGTGCCAGCAACAAAGCGGGGGGGCCCTACGAGCAGTACTTC

J gene: TRBJ2-3
V gene: TRBV9
D gene: NA
clone size: NA
CDR3 protein: CASSVAEAFYTDTQYF
CDR3 DNA: TGTGCCAGCAGCGTGGCGGAGGCTTTCTACACAGATACGCAGTATTTT

J gene: TRBJ2-2
V gene: TRBV19
D gene: TRBD1
clone size: NA
CDR3 protein: CASEGAVNTGELFF
CDR3 DNA: TGTGCCAGCGAGGGGGCGGTTAACACCGGGGAGCTGTTTTTT

J gene: TRBJ2-7
V gene: TRBV3-1/TRBV3-2
D gene: TRBD2
clone size: NA
CDR3 protein: CASSLLAGGTNEQYF
CDR3 DNA: TGTGCCAGCAGCCTCCTAGCGGGGGGAACCAACGAGCAGTACTTC

J gene: TRBJ2-7
V gene: TRBV7-9
D gene: NA
clone size: few
CDR3 protein: CASSLGYRDEQYF
CDR3 DNA: TGTGCCAGCAGCTTAGGGTATCGGGACGAGCAGTACTTC

J gene: TRBJ2-7
V gene: TRBV9
D gene: TRBD2
clone size: NA
CDR3 protein: CASSVAGTSGGTYEQYF
CDR3 DNA: TGTGCCAGCAGCGTAGCCGGGACTAGCGGGGGTACTTACGAGCAGTACTTC

J gene: TRBJ2-5
V gene: TRBV4-2
D gene: TRBD2
clone size: NA
CDR3 protein: CASSPTSGGASGWWETQYF
CDR3 DNA: TGTGCCAGCAGCCCGACTAGCGGGGGGGCCTCGGGGTGGTGGGAGACCCAGTACTTC

J gene: TRBJ2-3
V gene: TRBV6-5
D gene: TRBD1
clone size: NA
CDR3 protein: CASSLPDGQGTDTQYF
CDR3 DNA: TGTGCCAGCAGTTTACCAGACGGACAGGGCACAGATACGCAGTATTTT

J gene: TRBJ2-1
V gene: TRBV10-2
D gene: TRBD2
clone size: NA
CDR3 protein: CASSLLAGENNEQFF
CDR3 DNA: TGCGCCAGCAGTTTACTAGCGGGGGAGAACAATGAGCAGTTCTTC

J gene: TRBJ1-2
V gene: TRBV5-1
D gene: NA
clone size: NA
CDR3 protein: CASSLNGGRGGYTF
CDR3 DNA: TGCGCCAGCAGCTTGAATGGGGGCAGGGGTGGCTACACCTTC

J gene: TRBJ1-4
V gene: TRBV15
D gene: NA
clone size: few
CDR3 protein: CATSTGGFTNEKLFF
CDR3 DNA: TGTGCCACCAGCACCGGGGGGTTTACTAATGAAAAACTGTTTTTT

J gene: TRBJ1-4
V gene: TRBV6-5
D gene: NA
clone size: few
CDR3 protein: CASQDVSGEKLFF
CDR3 DNA: TGTGCCAGTCAGGATGTCTCGGGGGAAAAACTGTTTTTT

J gene: TRBJ2-2
V gene: TRBV3-1/TRBV3-2
D gene: TRBD2
clone size: NA
CDR3 protein: CASSPLAGSTGELFF
CDR3 DNA: TGTGCCAGCAGCCCACTAGCGGGGAGCACCGGGGAGCTGTTTTTT

J gene: TRBJ1-1
V gene: TRBV6-5
D gene: TRBD1
clone size: NA
CDR3 protein: CASSYRGLKTEAFF
CDR3 DNA: TGTGCCAGCAGTTACAGGGGGCTGAAGACTGAAGCTTTCTTT

J gene: TRBJ2-1
V gene: TRBV6-5
D gene: TRBD1
clone size: NA
CDR3 protein: CASSYSRGNSYNEQFF
CDR3 DNA: TGTGCCAGCAGTTACTCCAGGGGGAACTCCTACAATGAGCAGTTCTTC

J gene: TRBJ2-2
V gene: TRBV6-6
D gene: NA
clone size: NA
CDR3 protein: CASTLGSFYTGELFF
CDR3 DNA: TGTGCCAGCACCCTCGGGTCCTTTTACACCGGGGAGCTGTTTTTT

J gene: TRBJ1-5
V gene: TRBV4-2
D gene: NA
clone size: NA
CDR3 protein: CASSQDQGDLGQPQHF
CDR3 DNA: TGTGCCAGCAGCCAAGATCAAGGGGACTTAGGGCAGCCCCAGCATTTT

J gene: TRBJ1-6
V gene: TRBV7-9
D gene: NA
clone size: NA
CDR3 protein: CASSQESISYNSPLHF
CDR3 DNA: TGTGCCAGCAGCCAAGAGTCCATCTCCTATAATTCACCCCTCCACTTT

J gene: TRBJ1-1
V gene: TRBV19
D gene: TRBD1
clone size: NA
CDR3 protein: CASSRLRQGGNTEAFF
CDR3 DNA: TGTGCCAGTAGTAGACTTCGACAGGGTGGGAACACTGAAGCTTTCTTT

J gene: TRBJ1-2
V gene: TRBV19
D gene: NA
clone size: NA
CDR3 protein: CASRQGNYGYTF
CDR3 DNA: TGTGCCAGTAGGCAGGGAAACTATGGCTACACCTTC

J gene: TRBJ2-7
V gene: TRBV10-3
D gene: TRBD1
clone size: NA
CDR3 protein: CAIAIGTAYEQYF
CDR3 DNA: TGTGCCATCGCGATCGGGACAGCCTACGAGCAGTACTTC